A single sample gave rise to the 28 T cell receptor beta chains below, sequenced in a study of CD8 T cells in Susac syndrome. Reverse transcription of 0.5 to 1 ug RNA was performed with random hexamers. TCRdb reprocessed the immunoSEQ multiplex PCR reads with MiXCR, giving one entry per CDR3 protein. The profile shows around 180,000 distinct CDR3 sequences, approximately 96% of them singletons. The sequencing input was CD4+ T cells from PBMCs. The receptors were gathered from a human donor with multiple sclerosis.

The chain links TRBV9 to TRBJ2-7, with D perhaps TRBD1 (6 bases). Germline CDR1 SGDLS, CDR2 YYNGEE. Trimming cost V 3 bases and J 2 bases, with 12 bases left between them. The CDR3 length is 14 residues. CDR3 residues: CASSAPDRTYEQYF. The CDR3 DNA is TGTGCCAGCAGCGCCCCGGACAGAACCTACGAGCAGTACTTC.

The rearrangement links TRBV2 to TRBJ2-1, with 9 bases matching TRBD1. The CDR3 totals 15 residues. Unmatched junction bases numbered 5, after V lost 7 bases and J lost 1 base. Per the germline V gene, CDR1 is SNHLY and CDR2 is FYNNEI. The DNA for the CDR3 is TGTGCCAGCATCCTGGACAGGGGATCCTACAATGAGCAGTTCTTC. It yields the protein CASILDRGSYNEQFF. Looking up the rest from reference TRBV2 and TRBJ2-1 gives the full variable domain: EPEVTQTPSHQVTQMGQEVILRCVPISNHLYFYWYRQILGQKVEFLVSFYNNEISEKSEIFDDQFSVERPDGSNFTLKIRSTKLEDSAMYFCASILDRGSYNEQFFGPGTRLTVL.

This clonotype was seen only once. The genes are TRBV3-1 and TRBJ1-1; TRBD1 might be the D (5 bases). Per germline, CDR1 LGHDT and CDR2 YNNKEL (reference sequence). This CDR3 spans 14 amino acids. Trimming removed 3 bases at V and 1 base at J, with 9 bases between. DNA for the CDR3: TGTGCCAGCAGCCAGGGCGGACAGAACACTGAAGCTTTCTTT. This sequence encodes CASSQGGQNTEAFF.

The rearrangement joins TRBV9 to TRBJ2-7; no definite D call. Deletions cut 0 bases from V and 3 bases from J, with 16 bases between. The CDR3 runs 16 residues. Germline V CDR1 and CDR2: SGDLS, YYNGEE. The CDR3 coding sequence is TGTGCCAGCAGCGTAGCCCCCATGACCGAGAACTACGAGCAGTACTTC. Translated: CASSVAPMTENYEQYF.

The V and J genes are TRBV20-1 and TRBJ2-1; tentatively, D is TRBD2 (5 bases). Germline values: CDR1 DFQATT, CDR2 SNEGSKA (reference sequence). V was cut by 0 bases and J by 0 bases, with 9 bases left in between. This CDR3 comprises 15 residues. The chain's CDR3 is CSARDRRSSYNEQFF. In nucleotides, the CDR3 is TGCAGTGCTAGAGATAGGAGGAGCTCCTACAATGAGCAGTTCTTC.

V usage is TRBV19 and J usage is TRBJ2-6; the D gene could be TRBD1 or TRBD2 (5 bases each). Germline assignment: CDR1 LNHDA and CDR2 SQIVND (reference sequence). This CDR3 contains 15 residues. Trimming took off 1 base at V and 2 bases at J, with 6 bases between the two ends. The CDR3 spells CASSIGGTGANVLTF. CDR3 bases: TGTGCCAGTAGTATAGGGGGGACTGGGGCCAACGTCCTGACTTTC.

This clonotype showed up just once. V is TRBV7-9 and J is TRBJ1-1; D gene unclear. CDR1 SEHNR and CDR2 FQNEAQ come from the germline V gene (reference sequence). Trimming removed 5 bases from V and 2 bases from J, with 15 bases in between. This CDR3 comprises 15 residues. The CDR3 here is CASSPGRLANTEAFF. DNA for the CDR3: TGTGCCAGCAGCCCCGGGAGATTGGCCAACACTGAAGCTTTCTTT.

The chain joins TRBV30 to TRBJ2-3; D unresolved. The CDR3 length is 12 residues. The germline CDR1 and CDR2 sequences are GTSNPN and SVGIG (reference sequence). V was trimmed by 1 base and J by 5 bases, leaving 7 bases between them. The CDR3 DNA follows: TGTGCCTGGAGTGAAGTTAGAGATACGCAGTATTTT. Residues: CAWSEVRDTQYF.

This clonotype was seen just once. V and J are TRBV20-1 and TRBJ1-2, with D perhaps TRBD1 (5 bases). Trimming took off 5 bases at V and 7 bases at J, with 17 bases between the two ends. In germline, CDR1 is DFQATT, CDR2 SNEGSKA (reference sequence). The length of the CDR3 is 13 residues. CDR3 in amino acids: CSASGGEFGGYTF. In nucleotides, the CDR3 is TGCAGTGCTTCGGGGGGAGAGTTTGGTGGCTACACCTTC.

The J gene is TRBJ1-2, the V gene TRBV12-3 or TRBV12-4; 9 bases are a match to TRBD1. The V gene end was trimmed by 8 bases and the J gene end by 3 bases; junction bases not matched to a gene: 7. This CDR3 comprises 14 residues. Written as DNA, the CDR3 is TGTGCCAGCGGTCACAGGGGGCTGGACTATGGCTACACCTTC. Its protein is CASGHRGLDYGYTF.

The chain uses TRBV30 and TRBJ1-5; perhaps TRBD1 as D (6 bases). Trimming cost V 1 base and J 4 bases, with 17 bases left between them. This CDR3 is built from 16 residues. Germline V gene data show CDR1 as GTSNPN and CDR2 as SVGIG (reference sequence). The CDR3 reads CAWSGGSGVVNQPQHF. The CDR3 coding sequence is TGTGCCTGGAGTGGTGGGTCAGGGGTAGTGAATCAGCCCCAGCATTTT. Complete variable domain (other parts from reference TRBV30 and TRBJ1-5): SQTIHQWPATLVQPVGSPLSLECTVEGTSNPNLYWYRQAAGRGLQLLFYSVGIGQISSEVPQNLSASRPQDRQFILSSKKLLLSDSGFYLCAWSGGSGVVNQPQHFGDGTRLSIL.

J is TRBJ1-2 and V is TRBV4-2; 9 bases align to TRBD1. Germline CDR1 LGHNA, CDR2 YNFKEQ. The CDR3 runs to 16 residues. With V trimmed by 4 bases and J by 2 bases, 8 bases remained unmatched. Here the CDR3 DNA reads TGTGCCAGCAGCCCAACTGCCGGACAGGGGAACTATGGCTACACCTTC. This codes for CASSPTAGQGNYGYTF.

The V call is TRBV9, the J call TRBJ2-5; possibly TRBD2 for D (6 bases). CDR3 length: 16 residues. V lost 0 bases and J 1 base, leaving 13 bases between the germline ends. Looked up from germline, CDR1 is SGDLS and CDR2 is YYNGEE. The CDR3 loop reads CASSVVGDWPQETQYF. CDR3 nucleotide sequence: TGTGCCAGCAGCGTAGTAGGGGACTGGCCCCAAGAGACCCAGTACTTC.

This clonotype was detected once. This chain connects TRBV30 to TRBJ1-6; the D gene is possibly TRBD1 (6 bases). The CDR3 length is 13 residues. CDR1 is GTSNPN, CDR2 SVGIG, per germline (reference sequence). Trimming cost V 5 bases and J 8 bases, with 13 bases left between them. CDR3: CAWSEQGHSPLHF. CDR3 bases: TGTGCCTGGTCAGAACAGGGACATTCACCCCTCCACTTT. The full variable domain, rest sourced from reference TRBV30 and TRBJ1-6, is SQTIHQWPATLVQPVGSPLSLECTVEGTSNPNLYWYRQAAGRGLQLLFYSVGIGQISSEVPQNLSASRPQDRQFILSSKKLLLSDSGFYLCAWSEQGHSPLHFGNGTRLTVT.

The chain uses TRBV20-1 and TRBJ2-3, with TRBD2 matching 14 bases. Trimming at V came to 5 bases and at J to 0 bases, leaving 7 bases not matched to a gene. Germline V gene lookup returns CDR1 DFQATT and CDR2 SNEGSKA (reference sequence). This CDR3 has 17 amino acids. In DNA, the CDR3 is TGCAGTGCTGCGGGACTAGCGGGGGCCCGAAGCACAGATACGCAGTATTTT. This sequence encodes CSAAGLAGARSTDTQYF.

V and J are TRBV30 and TRBJ2-3; perhaps TRBD1 as D (5 bases). This CDR3 contains 14 residues. CDR1 is GTSNPN, CDR2 SVGIG, per germline (reference sequence). Trimming stripped 3 bases from V and 4 bases from J, with 14 bases between. The CDR3 coding sequence is TGTGCCTGGAGGATGTCAGGGTACTCAGATACGCAGTATTTT. Its translation is CAWRMSGYSDTQYF.

V is TRBV3-1 and J is TRBJ2-5; 8 nucleotides agree with TRBD1. Germline V gene data show CDR1 as LGHDT and CDR2 as YNNKEL (reference sequence). This CDR3 has 15 amino acids. The J segment lost 4 bases and the V segment lost 3 bases, leaving 7 bases of the junction unmatched. As DNA, the CDR3 is TGTGCCAGCAGCCACTCCAGGGGGCACCGAGAGACCCAGTACTTC. Its protein product is CASSHSRGHRETQYF.

The chain recombines TRBV4-2 with TRBJ2-7, with 11 bases that match TRBD1. Germline V gene sequence: CDR1 LGHNA, CDR2 YNFKEQ. CDR3 length: 15 residues. V gave up 3 bases and J gave up 3 bases; unmatched junction bases: 4. The CDR3 loop reads CASSQAGTGGYEQYF. The CDR3 DNA sequence: TGTGCCAGCAGCCAGGCCGGGACAGGGGGCTACGAGCAGTACTTC.

This chain joins TRBV28 and TRBJ2-3; D gene uncertain. Trimming took 5 bases from V and 0 from J, leaving 12 bases between them. Per germline, CDR1 MDHEN and CDR2 SYDVKM. The CDR3 length is 15 residues. The CDR3 DNA follows: TGTGCCAGCAGTCCGACACTACTCAGCACAGATACGCAGTATTTT. It specifies CASSPTLLSTDTQYF.

The chain is built from TRBV11-3 and TRBJ1-2; D unresolved. Trimming shortened V by 3 bases and J by 2 bases, and 7 bases separated the two germline ends. This CDR3 is 13 amino acids long. Per germline, CDR1 SGHNT and CDR2 YENEEA. In DNA, the CDR3 is TGTGCCAGCAGCTTGGCGAACAACTATGGCTACACCTTC. Protein: CASSLANNYGYTF.

The chain links TRBV29-1 to TRBJ2-3; D is unclear. The CDR3 is 14 amino acids. Trimming shortened V by 4 bases and J by 4 bases, and 15 bases separated the two germline ends. Germline V gene data show CDR1 as SQVTM and CDR2 as ANQGSEA. CDR3 coding DNA: TGCAGCGTTGGTGGGGTGGTCGCGGCAGATACGCAGTATTTT. This sequence encodes CSVGGVVAADTQYF.

The genes are TRBV29-1 and TRBJ2-5; a possible D gene is TRBD2 (6 bases). This CDR3 region has 13 residues. In germline, CDR1 is SQVTM, CDR2 ANQGSEA. The V end was cut by 4 bases, the J end by 2 bases, with 11 bases between. CDR3 DNA sequence: TGCAGCGTTGCGGCAGGGAGGCAAGAGACCCAGTACTTC. It codes for CSVAAGRQETQYF.

This chain connects TRBV2 to TRBJ2-6, with D hard to call. V was clipped by 9 bases and J by 0 bases, with 21 bases between them. This CDR3 spans 18 amino acids. Germline lookup yields CDR1 SNHLY and CDR2 FYNNEI. DNA of the CDR3: TGTGCCAGAGGGAAGGCAGGAAACTTTCCCTCTGGGGCCAACGTCCTGACTTTC. It encodes CARGKAGNFPSGANVLTF.

The chain couples TRBV3-1 to TRBJ2-5; 12 bases match TRBD2. CDR3 length: 17 amino acids. Looked up from germline, CDR1 is LGHDT and CDR2 is YNNKEL (reference sequence). Losses at the gene ends were 4 bases for V and 1 base for J; bases not matched to a gene: 7. CDR3 in DNA: TGTGCCAGCAGCCCGGAGACTAGCGGGGGATTCCAAGAGACCCAGTACTTC. This sequence encodes CASSPETSGGFQETQYF.

The chain recombines TRBV18 with TRBJ1-6; D remains ambiguous. The CDR3 consists of 15 residues. Germline CDR1 is KGHSH and CDR2 is LQKENI. Trimming left V 3 bases short and J 7 bases short, with 13 bases between. CDR3 amino acids: CASSPRVLSNSPLHF. CDR3 sequence (DNA): TGTGCCAGCTCACCCCGAGTTTTGAGCAATTCACCCCTCCACTTT.

The chain employs TRBV20-1 and TRBJ2-3; 8 nucleotides align to TRBD2. The germline V gene encodes CDR1 DFQATT and CDR2 SNEGSKA (reference sequence). The CDR3 contains 13 residues. V shed 3 bases, J shed 8 bases, and the junction held 7 bases outside the gene matches. For the CDR3, the DNA is TGCAGTGCTAGTAGCCCAAGCGGGGGTACGCAGTATTTT. It translates to CSASSPSGGTQYF.

The V gene is TRBV30, the J gene TRBJ2-2, with 7 bases aligning to TRBD1. Germline assignment: CDR1 GTSNPN and CDR2 SVGIG (reference sequence). This CDR3 has 16 residues. The V segment lost 2 bases and the J segment 3 bases; nucleotides outside the gene matches: 9. DNA of the CDR3: TGTGCCTGGAGTAACAACAGGGGCGCGGACACCGGGGAGCTGTTTTTT. Its translation is CAWSNNRGADTGELFF.

This rearrangement joins TRBV12-3 or TRBV12-4 to TRBJ1-6; D may be TRBD1 (5 bases). This CDR3 comprises 13 residues. V lost 5 bases and J 9 bases, leaving 11 bases between the germline ends. CDR3 sequence reads: CASSKGAGSPLHF. CDR3 nucleotide sequence: TGTGCCAGCAGTAAAGGGGCGGGTTCACCCCTCCACTTT.